This T cell receptor (beta chain) was retrieved from a study of blood T cells in healthy people across ages. With a J-beta primer mix and a sample-barcoded 5' primer, a second PCR ran about 7 to 12 cycles. A template-switch adaptor containing 12 random nucleotides labeled each cDNA molecule. TCRdb re-called the 5' RACE reads with MiXCR, one entry per CDR3 protein. The repertoire consists of about 380,000 distinct CDR3 sequences, with 50% to 60% occurring once and the leading ten covering roughly 51%. Trimming at V came to 7 bases and at J to 4 bases, leaving 3 bases not matched to a gene. Germline loops: CDR1 SQVTM, CDR2 ANQGSEA. CDR3 length: 11 residues. Many counts were recorded for this clonotype. Antigen unknown. A much bigger clone sits one base away, suggesting this may be a read error. General study points: CMV status of donors was unknown, possibly confounding expanded clonotype changes.

This TCR came from a man in his sixties in good health. The sequencing sample was made of blood. The rearrangement links TRBV29-1 to TRBJ2-7; 8 bases map to TRBD1. For the CDR3, the DNA is TGCAGCGGGACAGGGAAATACGAGCAGTACTTC. It encodes CSGTGKYEQYF.